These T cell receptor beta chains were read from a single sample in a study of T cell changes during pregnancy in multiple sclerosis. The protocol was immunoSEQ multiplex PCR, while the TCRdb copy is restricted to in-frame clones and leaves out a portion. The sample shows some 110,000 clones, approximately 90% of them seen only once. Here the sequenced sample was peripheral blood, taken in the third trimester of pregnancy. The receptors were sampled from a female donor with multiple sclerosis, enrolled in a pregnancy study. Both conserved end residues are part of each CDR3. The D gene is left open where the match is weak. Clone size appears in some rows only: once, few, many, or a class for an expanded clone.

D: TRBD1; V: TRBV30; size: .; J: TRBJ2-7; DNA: TGTGCCTGGAGTGTACCAGACAGGGGTTACGAGCAGTACTTC; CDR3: CAWSVPDRGYEQYF
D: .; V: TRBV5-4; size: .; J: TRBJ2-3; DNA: TGTGCCAGCAGCCGACAGTTGGCAGATACGCAGTATTTT; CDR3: CASSRQLADTQYF
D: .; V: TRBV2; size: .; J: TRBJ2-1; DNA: TGTGCCAGCAGATACTGGGGGGGCGGCTTGAATGAGCAGTTCTTC; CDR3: CASRYWGGGLNEQFF
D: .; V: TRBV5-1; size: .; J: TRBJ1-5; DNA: TGCGCCAGCAGCGTAGGCGGGGACCAGCCCCAGCATTTT; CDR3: CASSVGGDQPQHF
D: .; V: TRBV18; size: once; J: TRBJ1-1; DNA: TGTGCCAGCTCACCTACCGGCACTGAAGCTTTCTTT; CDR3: CASSPTGTEAFF
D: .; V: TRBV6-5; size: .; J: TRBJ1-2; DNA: TGTGCCAGCAGTCTCACGGAAGCGGCTACACCTGGCTACACCTTC; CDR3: CASSLTEAATPGYTF
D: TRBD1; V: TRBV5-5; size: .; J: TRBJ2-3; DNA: TGTGCCAGCAGCTTGGGAGTGACAGGGGGGTCCACAGATACGCAGTATTTT; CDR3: CASSLGVTGGSTDTQYF
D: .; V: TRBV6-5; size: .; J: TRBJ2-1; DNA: TGTGCCAGCAGTTACTCGAGGCTTGCCGTAATTAATGAGCAGTTCTTC; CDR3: CASSYSRLAVINEQFF
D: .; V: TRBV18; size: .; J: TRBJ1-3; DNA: TGTGCCAGCTCACCACAGGGGGCTGGAAACACCATATATTTT; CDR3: CASSPQGAGNTIYF
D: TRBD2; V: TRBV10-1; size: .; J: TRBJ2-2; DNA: TGCGCCAGCAGTGAGTCGGGTCTGGGACTAAGCACCGGGGAGCTGTTTTTT; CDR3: CASSESGLGLSTGELFF
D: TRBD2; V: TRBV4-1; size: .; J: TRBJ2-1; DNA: TGCGCCAGCAGCCAAGAAGCGGGAGCCCGGTTCAGTGAGCAGTTCTTC; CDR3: CASSQEAGARFSEQFF
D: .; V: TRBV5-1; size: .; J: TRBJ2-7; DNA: TGCGCCAGCAGCTTGACCCAGGGTGGCGAGCAGTACTTC; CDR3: CASSLTQGGEQYF
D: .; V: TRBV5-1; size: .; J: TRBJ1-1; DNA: TGCGCCAGCACGCGTGCTATGAACACTGAAGCTTTCTTT; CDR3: CASTRAMNTEAFF
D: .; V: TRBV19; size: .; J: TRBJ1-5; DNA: TGTGCCAGTAGTGAGGGTGTGGTCAAGAATCAGCCCCAGCATTTT; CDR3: CASSEGVVKNQPQHF
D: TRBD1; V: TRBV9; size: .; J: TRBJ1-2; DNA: TGTGCCAGCAGCGTGGATCTAGACAGGGGGTCTGGCTACACCTTC; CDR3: CASSVDLDRGSGYTF
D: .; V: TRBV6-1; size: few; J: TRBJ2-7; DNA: TGTGCCAGCAGGGCTATCGGACAGTCCTACGAGCAGTACTTC; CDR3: CASRAIGQSYEQYF
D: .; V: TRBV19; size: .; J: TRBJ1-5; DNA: TGTGCCAGTAGTCCTCGACCCGGGAGCCGGAATCAGCCCCAGCATTTT; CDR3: CASSPRPGSRNQPQHF
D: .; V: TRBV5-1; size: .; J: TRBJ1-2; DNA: TGCGCCAGCAGCTTCAGCAGGGTTTTGGACTATGGCTACACCTTC; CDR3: CASSFSRVLDYGYTF
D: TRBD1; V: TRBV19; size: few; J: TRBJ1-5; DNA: TGTGCCAGTAGCCCCGGACAGGGAGGTCAGCCCCAGCATTTT; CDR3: CASSPGQGGQPQHF
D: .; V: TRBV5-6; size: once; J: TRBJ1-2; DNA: TGTGCCAGCAGCTTGGGTGCAGGGATATCCACCTATGGCTACACCTTC; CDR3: CASSLGAGISTYGYTF
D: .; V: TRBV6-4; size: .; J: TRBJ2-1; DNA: TGTGCCAGCACCTCAATCCAGGGCCCGATCTTCCTTGAGCAGTTCTTC; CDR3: CASTSIQGPIFLEQFF
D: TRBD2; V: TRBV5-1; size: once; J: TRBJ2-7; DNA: TGCGCCAGCAGCTTGGAACTAGCGGGAGGGCCAGGGGGCGAGCAGTACTTC; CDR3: CASSLELAGGPGGEQYF
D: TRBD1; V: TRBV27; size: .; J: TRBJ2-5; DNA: TGTGCCAGCAGCCTACGGGGAGGACAGGGAAGAGATGGGGAGACCCAGTACTTC; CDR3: CASSLRGGQGRDGETQYF